The sequence of this T cell receptor beta chain was determined in a study of long-term antiretroviral therapy in people with HIV. Findings and caveats of the study: Post-treatment diversity went higher with ART but stayed below transplant donor controls. Pre-ART clonal expansions dominated every time point's repertoire.

This CDR3 comprises 15 residues. CDR1 is GTSNPN and CDR2 is SVGIG in the germline V gene (reference sequence). V lost 2 bases and J lost 0, with 13 bases in between. The content of samples before DNA extraction was roughly 0.85-11 million cryopreserved PBMC. About this clone itself: Its specificity is unknown.

immunoSEQ v3.0 was run at survey level. TCRdb's copy holds only in-frame clones and misses some; the assay was immunoSEQ multiplex PCR. The data contain tens of thousands of clones, 84% of them singletons. The J gene is TRBJ1-1, the V gene TRBV30, with D hard to call. Sample: unsorted PBMCs, taken 3 years after starting antiretroviral therapy. This TCR was recovered from a man aged 50 to 59 with HIV. CDR3 sequence reads: CAWSRTLRMNTEAFF. In DNA, the CDR3 is TGTGCCTGGAGTCGAACTCTTCGGATGAACACTGAAGCTTTCTTT.